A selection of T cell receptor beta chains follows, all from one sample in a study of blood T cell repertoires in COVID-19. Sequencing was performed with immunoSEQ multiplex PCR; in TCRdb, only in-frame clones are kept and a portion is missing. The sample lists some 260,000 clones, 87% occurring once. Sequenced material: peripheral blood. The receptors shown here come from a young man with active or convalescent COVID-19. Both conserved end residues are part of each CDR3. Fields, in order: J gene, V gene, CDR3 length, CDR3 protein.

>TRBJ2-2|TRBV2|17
CASSTTTASGIRGELFF
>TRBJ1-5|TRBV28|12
CASSRTYQPQHF
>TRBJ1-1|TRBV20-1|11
CSAGGNTEAFF
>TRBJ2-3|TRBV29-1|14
CSVEGGRGTDTQYF
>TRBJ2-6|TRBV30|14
CAWNVGGGANVLTF
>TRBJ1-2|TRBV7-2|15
CASSSGTGDLYGYTF
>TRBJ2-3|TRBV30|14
CAWSVGGTADTQYF
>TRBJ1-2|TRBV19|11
CASRTGAGYTF
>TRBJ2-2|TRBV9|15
CASSVSGYHTGELFF
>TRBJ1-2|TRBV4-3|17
CASSQDIGGVPDYGYTF
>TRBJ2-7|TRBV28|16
CASSSPWTGGGYEQYF
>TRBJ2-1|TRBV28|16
CASSSLRGQGSNEQFF
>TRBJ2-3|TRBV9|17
CASSVEGTSGGWNTQYF
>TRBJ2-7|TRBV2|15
CASTIGTSGWYEQYF
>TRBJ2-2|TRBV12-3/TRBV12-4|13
CVPGQSNTGELFF
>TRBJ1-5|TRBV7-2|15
CASSLDFGGGQPQHF